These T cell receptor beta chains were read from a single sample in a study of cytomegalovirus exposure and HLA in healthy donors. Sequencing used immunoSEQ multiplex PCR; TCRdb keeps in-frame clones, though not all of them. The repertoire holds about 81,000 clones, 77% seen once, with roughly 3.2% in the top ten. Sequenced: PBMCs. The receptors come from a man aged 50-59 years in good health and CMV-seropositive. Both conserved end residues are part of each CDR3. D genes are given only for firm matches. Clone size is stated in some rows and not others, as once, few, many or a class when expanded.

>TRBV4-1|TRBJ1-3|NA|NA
CASIRGPPGNTIYF
TGCGCCAGCATTAGGGGCCCCCCTGGAAACACCATATATTTT
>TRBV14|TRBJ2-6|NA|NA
CASSQHGANVLTF
TGTGCCAGCAGCCAACATGGGGCCAACGTCCTGACTTTC
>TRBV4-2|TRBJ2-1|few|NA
CASSQDVFGEQFF
TGTGCCAGCAGCCAAGATGTGTTCGGTGAGCAGTTCTTC
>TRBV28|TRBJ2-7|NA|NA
CASIRAGVGYEQYF
TGTGCCAGCATTCGGGCAGGGGTGGGGTACGAGCAGTACTTC
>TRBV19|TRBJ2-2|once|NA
CASSSPSGTNTGELFF
TGTGCCAGTAGTAGCCCGAGCGGAACGAACACCGGGGAGCTGTTTTTT
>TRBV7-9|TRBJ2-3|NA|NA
CASSLVVQNTDTQYF
TGTGCCAGCAGCTTAGTGGTGCAGAACACAGATACGCAGTATTTT
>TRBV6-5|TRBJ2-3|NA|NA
CASSYSSADTQYF
TGTGCCAGCAGTTACTCGAGCGCAGATACGCAGTATTTT
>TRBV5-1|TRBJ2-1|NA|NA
CASSLELVSYNEQFF
TGCGCCAGCAGCTTGGAGCTAGTATCCTACAATGAGCAGTTCTTC
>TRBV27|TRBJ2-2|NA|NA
CASTRSVNTGELFF
TGTGCCAGCACGAGGTCGGTAAACACCGGGGAGCTGTTTTTT
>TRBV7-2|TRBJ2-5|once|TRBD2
CASSPTMSGGRAGKTQYF
TGTGCCAGCAGCCCCACCATGTCGGGCGGGAGGGCGGGAAAGACCCAGTACTTC
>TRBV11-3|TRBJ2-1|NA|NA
CASSRGLPNNEQFF
TGTGCCAGCAGCCGCGGACTTCCAAACAATGAGCAGTTCTTC
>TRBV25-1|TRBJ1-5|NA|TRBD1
CASSDSTGISQPQHF
TGTGCCAGCAGTGACTCGACAGGGATCAGTCAGCCCCAGCATTTT
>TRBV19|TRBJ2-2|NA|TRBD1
CASSPDRGATGELFF
TGTGCCAGTAGCCCCGACAGGGGAGCAACCGGGGAGCTGTTTTTT
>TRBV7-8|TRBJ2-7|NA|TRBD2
CASSSPGLAINEQYF
TGTGCCAGCAGCTCACCGGGACTAGCGATCAACGAGCAGTACTTC
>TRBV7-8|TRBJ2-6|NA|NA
CASSFSGIGANGLTF
TGTGCCAGCAGCTTTTCAGGGATTGGGGCCAACGGCCTGACTTTC
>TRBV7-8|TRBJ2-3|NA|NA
CASNPNTDTQYF
TGTGCCAGCAACCCTAACACAGATACGCAGTATTTT
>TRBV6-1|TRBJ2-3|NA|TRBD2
CASSARTSGAPSTDTQYF
TGTGCCAGCAGTGCCCGTACTAGCGGGGCACCGAGCACAGATACGCAGTATTTT
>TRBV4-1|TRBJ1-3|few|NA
CASSQVRGSGNTIYF
TGCGCCAGCAGCCAAGTCAGGGGCTCTGGAAACACCATATATTTT
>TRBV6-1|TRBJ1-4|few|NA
CASSEGSRGAYEKLFF
TGTGCCAGCAGTGAAGGGAGCAGGGGAGCGTATGAAAAACTGTTTTTT
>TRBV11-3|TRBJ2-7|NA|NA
CASSHTGYEQYF
TGTGCCAGCAGCCATACAGGGTACGAGCAGTACTTC
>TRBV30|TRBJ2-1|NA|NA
CAWSVGGNTNEQFF
TGTGCCTGGAGTGTTGGCGGGAACACGAATGAGCAGTTCTTC
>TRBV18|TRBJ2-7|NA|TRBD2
CASSPTGTIYEQYF
TGTGCCAGCTCACCCACGGGGACTATCTACGAGCAGTACTTC
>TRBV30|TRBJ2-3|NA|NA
CAWHLDRSFPDTQYF
TGTGCCTGGCACCTAGACAGATCATTCCCAGATACGCAGTATTTT
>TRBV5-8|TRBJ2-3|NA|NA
CASSLRPPGREIADTQYF
TGTGCCAGCAGCTTGCGGCCCCCCGGGCGGGAAATTGCAGATACGCAGTATTTT
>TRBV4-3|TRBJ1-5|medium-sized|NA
CASSQDAGQPQHF
TGCGCCAGCAGCCAAGACGCGGGTCAGCCCCAGCATTTT
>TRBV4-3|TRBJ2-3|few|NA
CASSQERADTDTQYF
TGCGCCAGCAGCCAAGAGAGGGCCGACACAGATACGCAGTATTTT
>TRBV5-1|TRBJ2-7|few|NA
CASSLGQGTAYEQYF
TGCGCCAGCAGCTTGGGGCAGGGAACGGCATACGAGCAGTACTTC
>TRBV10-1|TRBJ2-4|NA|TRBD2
CASSYNRTSARPKNIQYF
TGCGCCAGCAGTTACAACCGGACTAGCGCCCGGCCCAAAAACATTCAGTACTTC
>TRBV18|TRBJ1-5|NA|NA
CASATQGNSFGNQPQHF
TGTGCCAGCGCCACTCAGGGGAACTCGTTCGGCAATCAGCCCCAGCATTTT
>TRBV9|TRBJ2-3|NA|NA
CASSPITDTQYF
TGTGCCAGCAGCCCCATCACAGATACGCAGTATTTT
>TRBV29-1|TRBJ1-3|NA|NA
CSVEGPGLGPIYF
TGCAGCGTTGAAGGACCGGGACTCGGCCCCATATATTTT
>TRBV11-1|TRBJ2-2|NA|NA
CASSLGGTHTGELFF
TGTGCCAGCAGCTTAGGCGGGACCCACACCGGGGAGCTGTTTTTT
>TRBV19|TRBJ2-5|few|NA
CASSTKETQYF
TGTGCCAGTAGTACAAAAGAGACCCAGTACTTC
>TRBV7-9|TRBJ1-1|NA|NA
CASSVPGHKNTEAFF
TGTGCCAGCAGCGTACCGGGACACAAGAACACTGAAGCTTTCTTT
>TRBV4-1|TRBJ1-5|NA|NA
CASSPSQGSNQPQHF
TGCGCCAGCAGCCCCAGCCAGGGAAGCAATCAGCCCCAGCATTTT
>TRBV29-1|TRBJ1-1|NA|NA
CSARAGPSGTEAFF
TGCAGCGCCCGGGCGGGACCTTCGGGCACTGAAGCTTTCTTT
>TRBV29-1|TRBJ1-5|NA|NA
CSVRQNSNQPQHF
TGCAGCGTCCGACAGAATAGCAATCAGCCCCAGCATTTT
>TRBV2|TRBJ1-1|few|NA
CASTERENTEAFF
TGTGCCAGCACAGAGCGGGAGAACACTGAAGCTTTCTTT
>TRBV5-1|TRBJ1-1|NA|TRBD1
CASSLTGAQRTEAFF
TGCGCCAGCAGCTTAACAGGGGCCCAGAGAACTGAAGCTTTCTTT